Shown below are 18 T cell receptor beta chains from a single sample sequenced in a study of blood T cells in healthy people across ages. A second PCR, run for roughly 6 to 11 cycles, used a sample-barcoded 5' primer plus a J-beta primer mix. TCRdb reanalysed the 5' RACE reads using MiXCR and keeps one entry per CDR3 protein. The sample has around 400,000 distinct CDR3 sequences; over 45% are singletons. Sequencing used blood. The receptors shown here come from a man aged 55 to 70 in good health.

The CDR3 DNA follows: TGCAGCGTCGAACAGGGAGGGGTGGCTTTCTTT. As protein: CSVEQGGVAFF. The chain employs TRBV29-1 and TRBJ1-1; maybe TRBD1 (6 bases). Germline CDR1 and CDR2: SQVTM and ANQGSEA. CDR3 length equals 11 residues. V lost 6 bases, J lost 11 bases, and 16 bases lay in between.

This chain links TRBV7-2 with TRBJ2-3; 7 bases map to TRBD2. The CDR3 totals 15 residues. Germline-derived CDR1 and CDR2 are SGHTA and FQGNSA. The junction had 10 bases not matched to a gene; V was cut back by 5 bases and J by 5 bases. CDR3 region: CASSPGGGQVDTQYF. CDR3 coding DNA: TGTGCCAGCAGCCCGGGGGGAGGGCAAGTAGATACGCAGTATTTT.

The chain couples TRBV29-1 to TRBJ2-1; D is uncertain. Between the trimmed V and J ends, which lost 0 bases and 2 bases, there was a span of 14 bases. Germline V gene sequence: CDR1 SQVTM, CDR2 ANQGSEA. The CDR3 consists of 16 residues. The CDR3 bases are TGCAGCGTTGAAGATGCCCTCTCGACACCCTACAATGAGCAGTTCTTC. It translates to CSVEDALSTPYNEQFF.

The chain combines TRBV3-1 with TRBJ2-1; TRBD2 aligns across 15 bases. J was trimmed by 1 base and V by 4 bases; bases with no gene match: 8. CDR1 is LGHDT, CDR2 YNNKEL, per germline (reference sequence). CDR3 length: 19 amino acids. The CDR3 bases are TGTGCCAGCAGCCGCCGGACTAGCGGGGGGGCCGGGTCCTACAATGAGCAGTTCTTC. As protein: CASSRRTSGGAGSYNEQFF.

CDR3 DNA: TGTGCCAGCACCACCGGGACCCACAATGAGCAGTTCTTC. This sequence encodes CASTTGTHNEQFF. The chain links TRBV2 to TRBJ2-1; TRBD1 or TRBD2 may be the D gene (5 bases each). The CDR3 totals 13 residues. Trimming took 7 bases from V and 5 from J, leaving 12 bases between them. Germline CDR1 and CDR2: SNHLY and FYNNEI.

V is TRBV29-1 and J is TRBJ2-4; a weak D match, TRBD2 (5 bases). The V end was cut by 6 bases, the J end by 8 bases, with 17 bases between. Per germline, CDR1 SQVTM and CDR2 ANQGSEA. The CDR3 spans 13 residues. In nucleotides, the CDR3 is TGCAGCGTCGGACGCGACACGCGGGACATTCAGTACTTC. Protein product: CSVGRDTRDIQYF. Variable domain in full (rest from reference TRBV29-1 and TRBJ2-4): SAVISQKPSRDICQRGTSLTIQCQVDSQVTMMFWYRQQPGQSLTLIATANQGSEATYESGFVIDKFPISRPNLTFSTLTVSNMSPEDSSIYLCSVGRDTRDIQYFGAGTRLSVL.

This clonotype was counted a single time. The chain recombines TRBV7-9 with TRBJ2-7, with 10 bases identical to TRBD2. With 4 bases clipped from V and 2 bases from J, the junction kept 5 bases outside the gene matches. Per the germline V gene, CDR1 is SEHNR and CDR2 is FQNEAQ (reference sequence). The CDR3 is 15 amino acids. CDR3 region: CASSSGLAVAYEQYF. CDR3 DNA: TGTGCCAGCAGCTCTGGACTAGCGGTAGCCTACGAGCAGTACTTC.

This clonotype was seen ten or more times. The CDR3 nucleotides are TGCGCCAGCAGCCAAGGGACGGTATCCACAGATACGCAGTATTTT. This gives the protein CASSQGTVSTDTQYF. The chain links TRBV4-3 to TRBJ2-3; no firm D call. The V and J ends lost 1 base and 2 bases respectively, with 10 bases between them. This CDR3 has 15 amino acids. Germline CDR1 and CDR2: LGHNA and YSLEER.

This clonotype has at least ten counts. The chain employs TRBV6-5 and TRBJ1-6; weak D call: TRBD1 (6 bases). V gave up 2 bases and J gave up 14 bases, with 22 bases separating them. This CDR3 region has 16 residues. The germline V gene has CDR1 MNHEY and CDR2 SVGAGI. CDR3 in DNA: TGTGCCAGCAGTTACAAGGTCTCCGGGGGCAGGAGAACCCTCCACTTT. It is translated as CASSYKVSGGRRTLHF.

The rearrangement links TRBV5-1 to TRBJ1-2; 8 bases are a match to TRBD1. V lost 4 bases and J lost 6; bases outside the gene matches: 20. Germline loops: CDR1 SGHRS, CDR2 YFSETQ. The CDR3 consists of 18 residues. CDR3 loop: CASSAGRDRLLRGHGYTF. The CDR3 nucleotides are TGCGCCAGCAGCGCGGGCCGGGACAGGCTCTTGCGTGGTCATGGCTACACCTTC. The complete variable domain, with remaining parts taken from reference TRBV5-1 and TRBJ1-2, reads KAGVTQTPRYLIKTRGQQVTLSCSPISGHRSVSWYQQTPGQGLQFLFEYFSETQRNKGNFPGRFSGRQFSNSRSEMNVSTLELGDSALYLCASSAGRDRLLRGHGYTFGSGTRLTVV.

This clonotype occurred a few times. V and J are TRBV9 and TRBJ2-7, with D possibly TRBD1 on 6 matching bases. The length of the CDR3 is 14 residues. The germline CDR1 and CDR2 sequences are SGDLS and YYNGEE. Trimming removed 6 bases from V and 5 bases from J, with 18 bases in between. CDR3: CASKNRAPADEQYF. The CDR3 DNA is TGTGCCAGCAAGAACAGGGCCCCGGCGGACGAGCAGTACTTC.

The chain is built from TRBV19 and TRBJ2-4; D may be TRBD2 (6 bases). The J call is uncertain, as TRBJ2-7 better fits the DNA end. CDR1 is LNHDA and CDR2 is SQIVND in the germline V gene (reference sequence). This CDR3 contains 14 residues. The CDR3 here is CASRRRGARGEQYF. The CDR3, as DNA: TGTGCCAGTAGGAGGCGGGGCGCTCGGGGCGAGCAGTACTTC.

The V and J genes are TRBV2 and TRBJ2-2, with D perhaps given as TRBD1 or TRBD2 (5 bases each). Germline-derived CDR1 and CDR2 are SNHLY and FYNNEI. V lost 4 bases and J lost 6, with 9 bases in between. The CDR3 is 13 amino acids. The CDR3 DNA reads TGTGCCAGCAGTGTCACGGGACCCGGGGAGCTGTTTTTT. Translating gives CASSVTGPGELFF.

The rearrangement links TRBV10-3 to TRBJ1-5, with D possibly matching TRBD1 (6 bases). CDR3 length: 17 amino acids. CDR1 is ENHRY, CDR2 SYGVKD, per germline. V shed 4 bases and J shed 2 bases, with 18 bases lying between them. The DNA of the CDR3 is TGTGCCATCAGTGCTGGGTTAACAGGGAGCGGCAATCAGCCCCAGCATTTT. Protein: CAISAGLTGSGNQPQHF.

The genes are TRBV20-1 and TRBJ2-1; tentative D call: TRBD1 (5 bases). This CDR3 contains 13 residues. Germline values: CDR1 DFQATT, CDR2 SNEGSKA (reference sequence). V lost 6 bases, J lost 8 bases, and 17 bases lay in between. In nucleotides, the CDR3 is TGCAGTGCGGACCAGGACATAAAGGATGAGCAGTTCTTC. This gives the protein CSADQDIKDEQFF.

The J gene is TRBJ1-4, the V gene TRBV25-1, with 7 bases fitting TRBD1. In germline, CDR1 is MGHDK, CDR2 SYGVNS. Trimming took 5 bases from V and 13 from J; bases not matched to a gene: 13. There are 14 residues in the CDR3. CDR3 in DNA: TGTGCCAGCAGTCATCCCGGGACAGCCCACGGACTGTTTTTT. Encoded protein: CASSHPGTAHGLFF.

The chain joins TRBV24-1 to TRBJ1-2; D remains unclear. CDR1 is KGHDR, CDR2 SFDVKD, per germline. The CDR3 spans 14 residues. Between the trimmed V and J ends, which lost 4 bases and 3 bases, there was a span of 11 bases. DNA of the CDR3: TGTGCCACCAGTGAGGATGACGGCTACTATGGCTACACCTTC. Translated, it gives CATSEDDGYYGYTF.

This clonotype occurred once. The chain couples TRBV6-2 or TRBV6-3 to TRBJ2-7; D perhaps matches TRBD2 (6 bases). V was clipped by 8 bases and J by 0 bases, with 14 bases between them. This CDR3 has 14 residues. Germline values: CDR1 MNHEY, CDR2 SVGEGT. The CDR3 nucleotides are TGTGCCAGCCGCCCGCCCGGGAGCTCCTACGAGCAGTACTTC. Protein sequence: CASRPPGSSYEQYF.